This paragraph reports one TCR beta chain. The table came from immunoSEQ multiplex PCR; TCRdb's copy has only in-frame clones and leaves some out. The table includes approximately 87,000 clones, roughly 86% detected once. This specimen belongs to a study of control samples from healthy donors and cancer patients. V lost 6 bases to trimming and J lost 0 bases, with 9 bases between them. The CDR3 is 14 amino acids. Per germline, CDR1 SNHLY and CDR2 FYNNEI. V and J are TRBV2 and TRBJ2-1; possible D gene TRBD2, 6 bases. The TCR sequence derives from a woman aged 45-65 years in good health. The sample consisted of blood. CDR3 sequence: CASRGGSSYNEQFF. CDR3 DNA: TGTGCCAGCAGGGGAGGAAGCTCCTACAATGAGCAGTTCTTC.